The rows below give T cell receptor beta chains drawn from one sample of a study of T-cell memory formation after mild COVID-19. TCRdb re-called the 5' RACE reads through MiXCR, storing one row per CDR3 protein. The table records about 190,000 distinct CDR3 sequences, more than 25% of them present only once. The sample taken for sequencing was PBMCs or a T cell subset sorted from them (not recorded which). These receptors came from an adult woman who had mild COVID-19 (a few samples of this study predate the infection). Cell type and time point are not known. Both conserved end residues are part of each CDR3. Each record gives: clone size, D gene, J gene, V gene, CDR3 protein, CDR3 DNA. A D gene is named only where the DNA matches it firmly. The listing skips clone size in some rows; elsewhere it reads once, few, many or a size class.

clone size: few; D gene: TRBD1; J gene: TRBJ2-5; V gene: TRBV5-1; CDR3 protein: CASRPGGTGQETQYF; CDR3 DNA: TGCGCCAGCAGACCCGGAGGGACAGGTCAAGAGACCCAGTACTTC
clone size: .; D gene: .; J gene: TRBJ1-2; V gene: TRBV5-1; CDR3 protein: CASSRGPGYGYTF; CDR3 DNA: TGCGCCAGCAGCCGAGGACCGGGATATGGCTACACCTTC
clone size: few; D gene: TRBD1; J gene: TRBJ1-5; V gene: TRBV7-6; CDR3 protein: CASSLGPPTGRNQPQHF; CDR3 DNA: TGTGCCAGCAGCTTAGGGCCCCCGACAGGGCGTAATCAGCCCCAGCATTTT
clone size: .; D gene: TRBD2; J gene: TRBJ2-1; V gene: TRBV7-3; CDR3 protein: CASSSLGLANNEQFF; CDR3 DNA: TGTGCCAGCAGCTCACTGGGACTAGCGAACAATGAGCAGTTCTTC
clone size: many; D gene: .; J gene: TRBJ2-1; V gene: TRBV7-9; CDR3 protein: CASSPGQHNEQFF; CDR3 DNA: TGTGCCAGCAGCCCTGGACAGCACAATGAGCAGTTCTTC
clone size: .; D gene: .; J gene: TRBJ2-7; V gene: TRBV14; CDR3 protein: CASSQETVAPGYEQYF; CDR3 DNA: TGTGCCAGCAGCCAAGAAACGGTGGCCCCAGGGTACGAGCAGTACTTC
clone size: .; D gene: .; J gene: TRBJ2-3; V gene: TRBV27; CDR3 protein: CASSLGPPADTQYF; CDR3 DNA: TGTGCCAGCAGTCTCGGACCCCCCGCGGATACGCAGTATTTT
clone size: many; D gene: TRBD2; J gene: TRBJ2-1; V gene: TRBV6-2/TRBV6-3; CDR3 protein: CASSATSGGRNEQFF; CDR3 DNA: TGTGCCAGCAGTGCGACTAGCGGGGGGCGCAATGAGCAGTTCTTC
clone size: few; D gene: .; J gene: TRBJ2-2; V gene: TRBV7-6; CDR3 protein: CASSLANGELFF; CDR3 DNA: TGTGCCAGCAGCTTAGCAAACGGGGAGCTGTTTTTT
clone size: .; D gene: .; J gene: TRBJ2-5; V gene: TRBV24-1; CDR3 protein: CATSDFPVETQYF; CDR3 DNA: TGTGCCACCAGTGATTTCCCTGTGGAGACCCAGTACTTC
clone size: .; D gene: .; J gene: TRBJ1-2; V gene: TRBV12-3/TRBV12-4; CDR3 protein: CASRQDGENYGYTF; CDR3 DNA: TGTGCCAGCAGGCAGGACGGAGAAAACTATGGCTACACCTTC
clone size: .; D gene: TRBD2; J gene: TRBJ2-4; V gene: TRBV2; CDR3 protein: CASQLLGGIQYF; CDR3 DNA: TGTGCCAGCCAGCTCTTGGGGGGGATTCAGTACTTC
clone size: few; D gene: TRBD2; J gene: TRBJ2-7; V gene: TRBV20-1; CDR3 protein: CSATELKAGDSYEQYF; CDR3 DNA: TGCAGTGCTACGGAGCTGAAGGCGGGGGATTCCTACGAGCAGTACTTC
clone size: once; D gene: .; J gene: TRBJ2-5; V gene: TRBV18; CDR3 protein: CASSPPRPLETQYF; CDR3 DNA: TGTGCCAGCTCACCACCGCGGCCCCTAGAGACCCAGTACTTC
clone size: .; D gene: .; J gene: TRBJ1-1; V gene: TRBV3-1; CDR3 protein: CASSQGGIGQEAFF; CDR3 DNA: TGTGCCAGCAGCCAAGGAGGGATAGGCCAGGAAGCTTTCTTT
clone size: few; D gene: TRBD1; J gene: TRBJ2-6; V gene: TRBV4-1; CDR3 protein: CASSQGGQTHSGANVLTF; CDR3 DNA: TGCGCCAGCAGCCAAGGGGGACAGACTCACTCTGGGGCCAACGTCCTGACTTTC
clone size: .; D gene: .; J gene: TRBJ2-7; V gene: TRBV2; CDR3 protein: CASRSDRSYEQYF; CDR3 DNA: TGTGCCAGCAGATCGGACAGATCCTACGAGCAGTACTTC
clone size: few; D gene: .; J gene: TRBJ2-1; V gene: TRBV20-1; CDR3 protein: CSARDAFTGYNEQFF; CDR3 DNA: TGCAGTGCTAGAGATGCCTTCACAGGCTACAATGAGCAGTTCTTC
clone size: few; D gene: .; J gene: TRBJ1-3; V gene: TRBV7-9; CDR3 protein: CASSAPGSGNTIYF; CDR3 DNA: TGTGCCAGCAGCGCCCCCGGGTCTGGAAACACCATATATTTT
clone size: .; D gene: .; J gene: TRBJ1-4; V gene: TRBV6-6; CDR3 protein: CASSYRTGEKLFF; CDR3 DNA: TGTGCCAGCAGTTATCGTACAGGTGAAAAACTGTTTTTT
clone size: few; D gene: TRBD2; J gene: TRBJ2-7; V gene: TRBV5-1; CDR3 protein: CASRSSTSGTYEQYF; CDR3 DNA: TGCGCCAGCCGATCCTCGACTAGCGGAACCTACGAGCAGTACTTC
clone size: .; D gene: TRBD2; J gene: TRBJ2-1; V gene: TRBV2; CDR3 protein: CASSKLASSYNEQFF; CDR3 DNA: TGTGCCAGCAGTAAACTAGCGAGCTCCTACAATGAGCAGTTCTTC
clone size: .; D gene: TRBD1; J gene: TRBJ2-7; V gene: TRBV4-1; CDR3 protein: CASSQVLGQGYEQYF; CDR3 DNA: TGCGCCAGCAGCCAAGTTTTGGGACAGGGCTACGAGCAGTACTTC